Listed here are 24 T cell receptor beta chains from one sample, sequenced in a study of blood T cell repertoires in COVID-19 (dated by TCRdb to the early 2020s). To prepare the library, the immunoSEQ multiplex PCR assay was applied. This immuneACCESS table, as held by TCRdb, lists in-frame sequences with V and J called but not all clones. Of the missing ones, under half trace to an unresolved V gene in checked studies; the others have no known cause. The sample yields approximately 250,000 clones; about 90% were counted once. The ten largest clones take up roughly 0.8% of the sample. Sequenced sample: peripheral blood. These receptors were obtained from a man aged 25-45 years with COVID-19, enrolled during active disease.

The chain carries TRBV4-2 and TRBJ1-5; 9 nucleotides line up with TRBD1. Germline values: CDR1 LGHNA, CDR2 YNFKEQ. Trimming cost V 4 bases and J 3 bases; bases outside gene matches: 13. The CDR3 extends over 18 amino acids. The CDR3 DNA reads TGTGCCAGCAGCCCGTCCCTACCGGGACAGGGTTACAATCAGCCCCAGCATTTT. Its translation is CASSPSLPGQGYNQPQHF.

This CDR3 reads CASSIGLAGGQETQYF. The CDR3 coding sequence is TGTGCCAGCAGCATAGGACTAGCGGGGGGACAAGAGACCCAGTACTTC. This chain joins TRBV11-2 and TRBJ2-5; 14 nucleotides line up with TRBD2. The trim removed 5 bases at V and 2 bases at J, leaving 4 bases unmatched. The CDR3 consists of 16 residues. CDR1 SGHAT and CDR2 FQNNGV come from the germline V gene.

The rearrangement uses TRBV5-5 and TRBJ2-3; 10 nucleotides match TRBD2. With 4 bases clipped from V and 4 bases from J, the junction kept 12 bases outside the gene matches. Germline V gene data show CDR1 as SGHKS and CDR2 as YYEKEE (reference sequence). The CDR3 runs to 17 residues. CDR3 amino acids: CASSPSGERGGADTQYF. The CDR3, as DNA: TGTGCCAGCAGCCCGAGTGGTGAGCGGGGGGGCGCAGATACGCAGTATTTT. Full variable domain (outside the CDR3, taken from reference TRBV5-5 and TRBJ2-3): DAGVTQSPTHLIKTRGQQVTLRCSPISGHKSVSWYQQVLGQGPQFIFQYYEKEERGRGNFPDRFSARQFPNYSSELNVNALLLGDSALYLCASSPSGERGGADTQYFGPGTRLTVL.

The V and J genes are TRBV7-9 and TRBJ1-5; D gene unclear. Germline V CDR1 and CDR2: SEHNR, FQNEAQ (reference sequence). Trimming shortened V by 4 bases and J by 4 bases, and 11 bases separated the two germline ends. The CDR3 covers 14 residues. The CDR3, as DNA: TGTGCCAGCAGCTCCGACGGGTCGAATCAGCCCCAGCATTTT. Its translation: CASSSDGSNQPQHF.

The gene calls are TRBV4-2 and TRBJ2-1; the match to TRBD1 covers 9 bases. V gave up 4 bases and J gave up 5 bases; unmatched junction bases: 3. This CDR3 has 14 amino acids. Germline loops: CDR1 LGHNA, CDR2 YNFKEQ. The CDR3: CASSPRDRDNEQFF. CDR3 coding DNA: TGTGCCAGCAGCCCCCGGGACAGGGACAATGAGCAGTTCTTC.

The DNA for the CDR3 is TGTGCCAGCAGCTTAGGTCTTCAGGGGACCGCACAGGAGACCCAGTACTTC. The encoded protein is CASSLGLQGTAQETQYF. V usage is TRBV7-9 and J usage is TRBJ2-5; possibly TRBD1 for D (6 bases). The CDR3 covers 17 residues. Trimming removed 1 base from V and 5 bases from J, with 20 bases in between. Germline loops: CDR1 SEHNR, CDR2 FQNEAQ (reference sequence).

The chain employs TRBV18 and TRBJ1-2; TRBD1 matches at 7 bases. In germline, CDR1 is KGHSH, CDR2 LQKENI. J was trimmed by 2 bases and V by 3 bases; bases with no gene match: 9. The CDR3 spans 16 residues. The CDR3 DNA sequence: TGTGCCAGCTCACCCGCGGGACAGCCACCCAACTATGGCTACACCTTC. Amino acid sequence: CASSPAGQPPNYGYTF.

The chain couples TRBV19 to TRBJ2-2; D is possibly TRBD1 (5 bases). V gave up 3 bases and J gave up 5 bases, with 13 bases separating them. CDR3 length: 15 amino acids. The germline gives CDR1 LNHDA, CDR2 SQIVND (reference sequence). The CDR3 is CASSILGPRTGELFF. The CDR3 region has the DNA TGTGCCAGTAGTATTTTGGGGCCGAGGACCGGGGAGCTGTTTTTT. The variable domain in full, with the rest retrieved from reference TRBV19 and TRBJ2-2, is DGGITQSPKYLFRKEGQNVTLSCEQNLNHDAMYWYRQDPGQGLRLIYYSQIVNDFQKGDIAEGYSVSREKKESFPLTVTSAQKNPTAFYLCASSILGPRTGELFFGEGSRLTVL.

The chain's CDR3 is CASSAGQGSEKLFF. CDR3 DNA: TGTGCCAGCAGCGCGGGACAGGGGAGTGAAAAACTGTTTTTT. This sequence joins TRBV9 and TRBJ1-4; 10 bases are shared with TRBD1. The CDR3 contains 14 residues. V lost 3 bases to trimming and J lost 7 bases; unmatched junction nucleotides: 3. Per germline, CDR1 SGDLS and CDR2 YYNGEE.

This chain joins TRBV6-5 and TRBJ1-5; tentative D call: TRBD1 (5 bases). CDR3 length: 12 residues. CDR1 is MNHEY, CDR2 SVGAGI, per germline. Trimming left V 7 bases short and J 11 bases short, with 15 bases between. CDR3 in DNA: TGTGCCAGCACCCCGGGGGAAGGAGCCCAGCATTTT. Its protein is CASTPGEGAQHF.

The J gene is TRBJ1-2, the V gene TRBV4-1, with D uncertain. In germline, CDR1 is MGHRA, CDR2 YSYEKL. The CDR3 has 14 residues. The V end lost 0 bases, the J end lost 4 bases, and 9 bases lay between the germline ends. In nucleotides, the CDR3 is TGCGCCAGCAGCCAAGATCGGCAGGCCTATGGCTACACCTTC. It yields the protein CASSQDRQAYGYTF.

The CDR3 loop is CASSEATGVGYVGNQPQHF. CDR3 coding DNA: TGTGCCAGCAGTGAAGCGACAGGGGTGGGTTATGTTGGCAATCAGCCCCAGCATTTT. V is TRBV6-1 and J is TRBJ1-5, with 8 bases lining up with TRBD1. The CDR3 is 19 amino acids. The V segment lost 0 bases and the J segment 2 bases; nucleotides outside the gene matches: 12. Germline CDR1 is MNHNS and CDR2 is SASEGT.

The chain carries TRBV10-3 and TRBJ1-1; the D is unclear. Germline V gene lookup returns CDR1 ENHRY and CDR2 SYGVKD. V was pared by 3 bases and J by 1 base, with 9 bases between. This CDR3 contains 14 residues. Written as DNA, the CDR3 is TGTGCCATCAGTGAACCGCAGAAGAACACTGAAGCTTTCTTT. Amino acids: CAISEPQKNTEAFF.

The V and J genes are TRBV6-5 and TRBJ2-5, with 8 bases matching TRBD2. V shed 4 bases and J 3 bases; nucleotides not matched to a gene: 4. Germline lookup yields CDR1 MNHEY and CDR2 SVGAGI. This CDR3 has 14 residues. CDR3 region: CASSFSGGKETQYF. CDR3 in DNA: TGTGCCAGCAGTTTCAGCGGGGGTAAAGAGACCCAGTACTTC.

The chain has TRBV6-2 or TRBV6-3 and TRBJ1-5; no firm D call. Germline CDR1 is MNHEY and CDR2 is SVGEGT. Trimming pared 2 bases from V and 7 bases from J, leaving 9 bases between. The CDR3 consists of 13 residues. CDR3 sequence (DNA): TGTGCCAGCAGTTACGCGGGGTGGCAGCCCCAGCATTTT. This translates into CASSYAGWQPQHF.

The chain carries TRBV5-1 and TRBJ1-2; D uncertain. The CDR3 is 14 amino acids. Germline V gene lookup returns CDR1 SGHRS and CDR2 YFSETQ. The V gene lost 1 base and the J gene lost 0 bases, with 7 bases spanning the gap. The CDR3 DNA reads as TGCGCCAGCAGCTTGAATCAGGCTAACTATGGCTACACCTTC. Protein: CASSLNQANYGYTF.

Details on this clone: In the same sample, other DNA sequences code for this CDR3. The rearrangement uses TRBV27 and TRBJ1-6, with 7 bases lining up with TRBD1. Germline CDR1 and CDR2: MNHEY and SMNVEV (reference sequence). The CDR3 is 12 residues long. The V and J ends lost 5 bases and 10 bases, in that order; junction bases with no gene match: 2. CDR3 in amino acids: CASSLQGSPLHF. The CDR3 DNA sequence: TGTGCCAGCAGTCTACAGGGGTCACCCCTCCACTTT.

The count of this clone is one. The rearrangement joins TRBV5-6 to TRBJ2-7, with a weak D call TRBD1 (6 bases). With 5 bases removed from V and 5 bases from J, the gap between germline ends came to 14 bases. CDR1 and CDR2 from the germline V gene are SGHDT and YYEEEE. The CDR3 has 13 amino acids. The CDR3 bases are TGTGCCAGCAGGCGGACAGATGGGGACGAGCAGTACTTC. The encoded protein is CASRRTDGDEQYF.

The rearrangement links TRBV11-2 to TRBJ2-7; 9 nucleotides agree with TRBD1. Looked up from germline, CDR1 is SGHAT and CDR2 is FQNNGV. The CDR3 length is 14 residues. Trimming took 4 bases from V and 2 from J; bases not matched to a gene: 3. DNA of the CDR3: TGTGCCAGCAGCTCCGGGACAGGGCCCTACGAGCAGTACTTC. Its translation is CASSSGTGPYEQYF.

The chain combines TRBV27 with TRBJ1-1; a weak D match, TRBD1 (6 bases). Germline CDR1 reads MNHEY; CDR2 reads SMNVEV (reference sequence). The CDR3 is made up of 13 amino acids. V lost 5 bases, J lost 3 bases, and 10 bases lay in between. In nucleotides, the CDR3 is TGTGCCAGCAGTACGAACAGGGACACTGAAGCTTTCTTT. Protein product: CASSTNRDTEAFF.

The CDR3 loop reads CASSSLLGGVFEQYF. The DNA for the CDR3 is TGTGCCAGCAGCTCCCTACTTGGCGGAGTTTTCGAGCAGTACTTC. V gene TRBV5-4 combines with J gene TRBJ2-7; D call uncertain. The CDR3 spans 15 residues. Per germline, CDR1 SGHNT and CDR2 YYREEE (reference sequence). Between the trimmed V and J ends, which lost 3 bases and 6 bases, there was a span of 19 bases. The variable domain in full, completed from reference TRBV5-4 and TRBJ2-7, reads ETGVTQSPTHLIKTRGQQVTLRCSSQSGHNTVSWYQQALGQGPQFIFQYYREEENGRGNFPPRFSGLQFPNYSSELNVNALELDDSALYLCASSSLLGGVFEQYFGPGTRLTVT.

V is TRBV5-1 and J is TRBJ2-2; D is perhaps TRBD1 (6 bases). Trimming stripped 2 bases from V and 2 bases from J, with 10 bases between. The germline gives CDR1 SGHRS, CDR2 YFSETQ. The CDR3 is made up of 15 amino acids. The CDR3 protein is CASSLRTANTGELFF. In DNA, the CDR3 is TGCGCCAGCAGCTTAAGGACAGCTAACACCGGGGAGCTGTTTTTT.

The V call is TRBV7-6, the J call TRBJ1-2; TRBD1 agrees at 7 bases. Germline V CDR1 and CDR2: SGHVS, FNYEAQ. Losses at the gene ends were 5 bases for V and 0 bases for J; bases not matched to a gene: 6. The length of the CDR3 is 15 residues. In nucleotides, the CDR3 is TGTGCCAGCAGCCAGGGGGACCCTCCTAACTATGGCTACACCTTC. It encodes CASSQGDPPNYGYTF.

This chain uses TRBV18 with TRBJ2-7; no reliable D call. The CDR3 consists of 13 residues. With 5 bases removed from V and 0 bases from J, the gap between germline ends came to 8 bases. Germline V lookup: CDR1 KGHSH, CDR2 LQKENI. CDR3 region: CASSGTVSYEQYF. The DNA of the CDR3 is TGTGCCAGCTCAGGTACAGTCTCCTACGAGCAGTACTTC. The variable domain in full, completed from reference TRBV18 and TRBJ2-7, reads NAGVMQNPRHLVRRRGQEARLRCSPMKGHSHVYWYRQLPEEGLKFMVYLQKENIIDESGMPKERFSAEFPKEGPSILRIQQVVRGDSAAYFCASSGTVSYEQYFGPGTRLTVT.